This T cell receptor beta chain is from a study of T-cell memory formation after mild COVID-19. Whole-study context: Among the donors, TCR clusters were largely specific to each donor.

This clonotype was seen more than once but under ten times. Its target is unknown. CDR1 is SEHNR and CDR2 is FQNEAQ in the germline V gene (reference sequence). This CDR3 comprises 17 residues. With V trimmed by 5 bases and J by 5 bases, 14 bases remained unmatched. Libraries for TCRalpha and TCRbeta carried sample barcodes and unique molecular identifiers via 5'RACE. TCRdb re-analysed the 5' RACE reads in MiXCR, keeping a single row per CDR3 protein. The sample yields approximately 430,000 distinct CDR3 sequences, around a quarter seen once. The study's findings and limits: SARS-CoV-2 specificity was not confirmed for second-wave clones peaking on day 37. Contracting CD4+ clones lay largely in CM and EM, with CD8+ ones residing in EMRA.

This sequence originates from an adult woman who had mild COVID-19 (a few samples of this study predate the infection). Cell type and time point are not known. V is TRBV7-9 and J is TRBJ2-3; TRBD1 matches 9 bases. Material: PBMCs or a T cell subset sorted from them (not recorded which). The CDR3 protein is CASSVLTRDRVVDTQYF. The CDR3, as DNA: TGTGCCAGCAGCGTCCTAACCCGGGACAGGGTGGTAGATACGCAGTATTTT.